Below, one T cell receptor beta chain is given with its context. The data were taken from a study of control samples from healthy donors and cancer patients. Germline CDR1 reads SGHDN; CDR2 reads FVKESK. V lost 0 bases and J lost 5, with 8 bases in between. CDR3 length: 14 residues. Clones were read by immunoSEQ multiplex PCR, and TCRdb kept only the in-frame ones, dropping some. This repertoire shows approximately 27,000 clones, approximately 85% found once; its top ten account for 6.7%. The sequence was collected from a woman aged 60 to 75 with head and neck cancer. V is TRBV14 and J is TRBJ2-1, with D unclear. The source material was PBMCs. The DNA of the CDR3 is TGTGCCAGCAGCCAAGAGACCGCCCACAATGAGCAGTTCTTC. Its protein is CASSQETAHNEQFF.